The 2 T cell receptor beta chains presented below share a single source sample, sequenced in a study of T cells in Graves' hyperthyroidism and ophthalmopathy. Amplification of TCR beta CDR3 regions used RNA as the template. The study used the HTBI primer set for a first-round RT-PCR of the TCR CDR3. TCRdb redid the calling of the multiplex PCR reads with MiXCR, one entry per CDR3 protein. This table has 300,000 to 500,000 distinct CDR3 sequences, around 15% appearing once. What was sequenced was blood. The source is a man aged 45-65 years with Graves' ophthalmopathy.

This clonotype was picked up many times. The V call is TRBV30, the J call TRBJ2-5; D is unclear. The CDR3 extends over 13 amino acids. Trimming left V 2 bases short and J 4 bases short, with 11 bases between. Germline V gene lookup returns CDR1 GTSNPN and CDR2 SVGIG (reference sequence). The CDR3 loop is CAWSLVAGETQYF. The CDR3 region has the DNA TGTGCCTGGAGTTTAGTGGCCGGAGAGACCCAGTACTTC.

The chain links TRBV12-3 or TRBV12-4 to TRBJ1-3; D is perhaps TRBD1 (6 bases). V was trimmed by 1 base and J by 2 bases, leaving 9 bases between them. CDR3 length equals 15 residues. The CDR3 DNA reads TGTGCCAGCAGTTTAGTTTCAGGGGCTGGAAACACCATATATTTT. Translating it yields CASSLVSGAGNTIYF.